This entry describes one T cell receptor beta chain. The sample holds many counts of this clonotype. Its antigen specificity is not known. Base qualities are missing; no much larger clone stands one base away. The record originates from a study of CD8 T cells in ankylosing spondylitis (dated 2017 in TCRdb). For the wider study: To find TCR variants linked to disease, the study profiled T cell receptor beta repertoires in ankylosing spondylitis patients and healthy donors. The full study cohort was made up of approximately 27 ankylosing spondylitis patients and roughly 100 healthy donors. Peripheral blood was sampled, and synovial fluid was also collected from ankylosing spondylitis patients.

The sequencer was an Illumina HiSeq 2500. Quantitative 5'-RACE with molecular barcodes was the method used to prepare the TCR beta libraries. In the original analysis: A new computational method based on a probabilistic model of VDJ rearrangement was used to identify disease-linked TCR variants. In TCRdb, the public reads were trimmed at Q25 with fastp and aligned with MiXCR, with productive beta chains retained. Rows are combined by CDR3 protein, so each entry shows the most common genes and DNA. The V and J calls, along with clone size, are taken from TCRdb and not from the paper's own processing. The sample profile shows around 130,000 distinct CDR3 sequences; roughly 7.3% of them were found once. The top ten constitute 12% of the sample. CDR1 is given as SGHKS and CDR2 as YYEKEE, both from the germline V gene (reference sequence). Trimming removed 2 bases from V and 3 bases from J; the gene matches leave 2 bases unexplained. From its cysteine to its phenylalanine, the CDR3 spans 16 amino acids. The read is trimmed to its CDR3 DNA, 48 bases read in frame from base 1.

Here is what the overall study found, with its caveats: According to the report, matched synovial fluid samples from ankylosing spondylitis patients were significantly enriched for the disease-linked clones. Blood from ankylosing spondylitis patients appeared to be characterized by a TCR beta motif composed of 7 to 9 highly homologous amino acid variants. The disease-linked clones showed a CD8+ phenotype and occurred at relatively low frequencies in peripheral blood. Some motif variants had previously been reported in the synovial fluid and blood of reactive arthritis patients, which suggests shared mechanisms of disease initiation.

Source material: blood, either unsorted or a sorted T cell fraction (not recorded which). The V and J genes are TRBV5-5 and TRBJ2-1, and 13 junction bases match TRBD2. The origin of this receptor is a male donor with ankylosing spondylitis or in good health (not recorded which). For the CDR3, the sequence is CASSFRTSGGYNEQFF. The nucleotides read TGTGCCAGCAGCTTCAGGACTAGCGGGGGCTACAATGAGCAGTTCTTC.